Presented here are 8 T cell receptor beta chains from one specimen sequenced in a study of cytomegalovirus exposure and HLA in healthy donors. Here immunoSEQ multiplex PCR was the method, and the copy in TCRdb shows in-frame clones only, minus some. Of 130,000 to 150,000 clones listed, 88% are singletons. The specimen was PBMCs. The origin of the receptors is a woman aged 18 to 35 in good health and CMV-seropositive.

This clone was recorded only once. The chain has TRBV29-1 and TRBJ1-4, with 7 bases aligning to TRBD1. J was trimmed by 6 bases and V by 6 bases; bases with no gene match: 13. This CDR3 has 15 residues. The V gene's germline CDR1 is SQVTM and CDR2 ANQGSEA. The CDR3 loop is CSVRLQGLRDEKLFF. CDR3 in DNA: TGCAGCGTCAGATTACAGGGGCTAAGGGATGAAAAACTGTTTTTT.

This chain connects TRBV5-1 to TRBJ2-2; D is perhaps TRBD2 (5 bases). The CDR3 contains 14 residues. V was shortened by 4 bases and J by 4 bases, with 11 bases between the two germline ends. Germline lookup yields CDR1 SGHRS and CDR2 YFSETQ. The CDR3 reads CASSLSRGTGELFF. CDR3 nucleotide sequence: TGCGCCAGCAGCCTGAGTCGGGGCACCGGGGAGCTGTTTTTT. Based on the CDR3 plus reference TRBV5-1 and TRBJ2-2, the full variable domain is KAGVTQTPRYLIKTRGQQVTLSCSPISGHRSVSWYQQTPGQGLQFLFEYFSETQRNKGNFPGRFSGRQFSNSRSEMNVSTLELGDSALYLCASSLSRGTGELFFGEGSRLTVL.

The CDR3 sequence is CASSLVSTSVADTQYF. The DNA for the CDR3 is TGTGCCAGCAGCTTAGTCTCGACTAGCGTTGCAGATACGCAGTATTTT. The rearrangement joins TRBV7-2 to TRBJ2-3; TRBD2 matches 8 bases. After removal of 1 base from V and 4 bases from J, the junction contained 7 bases not matched to a gene. This CDR3 is built from 16 residues. CDR1 and CDR2 from the germline V gene are SGHTA and FQGNSA.

In this sample, this clone turned up once. V usage is TRBV13 and J usage is TRBJ2-1, with 7 bases that match TRBD2. The germline V gene has CDR1 PRHDT and CDR2 FYEKMQ (reference sequence). This CDR3 is built from 15 residues. V dropped 5 bases and J dropped 6; count of bases not matched to a gene: 10. For the CDR3, the DNA is TGTGCCAGCAGCCCTAATAGCGGGTTCCCCAATGAGCAGTTCTTC. It encodes CASSPNSGFPNEQFF.

This clone appeared a few times. V gene TRBV7-2 combines with J gene TRBJ1-5; the match to TRBD1 covers 8 bases. With V trimmed by 4 bases and J by 5 bases, 7 bases remained unmatched. Germline V lookup: CDR1 SGHTA, CDR2 FQGNSA. The CDR3 length is 15 residues. Here the CDR3 DNA reads TGTGCCAGCAGCTCTAACGGACAGGGCTATCAGCCCCAGCATTTT. It specifies CASSSNGQGYQPQHF.

This rearrangement joins TRBV5-1 to TRBJ2-2; 7 nucleotides line up with TRBD1. This CDR3 contains 15 residues. The junction had 2 bases not matched to a gene; V was cut back by 0 bases and J by 3 bases. The germline V gene encodes CDR1 SGHRS and CDR2 YFSETQ. This CDR3 is CASSLDRGHTGELFF. The CDR3 DNA follows: TGCGCCAGCAGCTTGGACAGGGGTCACACCGGGGAGCTGTTTTTT.

The rearrangement joins TRBV9 to TRBJ1-2; 8 bases are a match to TRBD1. J gave up 2 bases and V 4 bases, and 7 bases lay outside the gene matches. The CDR3 totals 15 residues. Per the germline V gene, CDR1 is SGDLS and CDR2 is YYNGEE. The CDR3 sequence: CASSSDRGANYGYTF. The DNA for the CDR3 is TGTGCCAGCAGCTCAGACAGGGGCGCGAACTATGGCTACACCTTC.

The chain uses TRBV4-3 and TRBJ2-1; 9 bases map to TRBD1. V lost 2 bases and J lost 6; bases outside the gene matches: 8. This CDR3 contains 16 residues. Germline loops: CDR1 LGHNA, CDR2 YSLEER. The CDR3 DNA is TGCGCCAGCAGCCAATTAGGGACAGGGTCGACCAATGAGCAGTTCTTC. This codes for CASSQLGTGSTNEQFF.